This entry concerns a single T cell receptor beta chain. Its specificity is not known. This CDR3 has 14 amino acids. V was clipped by 5 bases and J by 2 bases, with 12 bases between them. CDR1 is MNHNS and CDR2 is SASEGT in the germline V gene. This record belongs to a study of T cell responses to AZD1222 COVID-19 vaccine. Points from the study as a whole: Repertoires were obtained only post-peak T cell response.

Using immunoSEQ multiplex PCR, the repertoire was profiled, and TCRdb retains in-frame clones only, with some absent. The repertoire has some 180,000 clones, 80% to 90% of them found once; the top ten carry 5% to 7%. The genes are TRBV6-1 and TRBJ1-2, with D hard to call. The source material was peripheral blood, sampled on day 0 of AZD1222 vaccination. This sequence originates from an adult in good health. The CDR3 bases are TGTGCCAGCAGTCCCTCGACAACCAACTATGGCTACACCTTC. Translation gives CASSPSTTNYGYTF.